This T cell receptor beta chain was profiled in a study of shared clonotypes between healthy human individuals. Findings and caveats of the study: Across subsets, estimated richness was generally greater for naive than for memory populations.

Clones were read by immunoSEQ multiplex PCR, and TCRdb kept only the in-frame ones, dropping some. Here the sample spans roughly 2 million clones, approximately 95% being singletons. The CDR3 runs to 13 residues. The germline gives CDR1 SGHVS, CDR2 FQNEAQ. V was shortened by 2 bases and J by 4 bases, with 9 bases between the two germline ends. With respect to this clone: What it binds is unknown.

The sequencing sample was made of naive CD4+ T cells sorted from blood. Sample subset: CD45RA+ positively selected. The sequence derives from a man aged 18 to 29 in good health. V usage is TRBV7-8 and J usage is TRBJ2-7, with a possible D match to TRBD1 (5 bases). DNA for the CDR3: TGTGCCAGCAGCTTAAGGACACAGTACGAGCAGTACTTC. This sequence encodes CASSLRTQYEQYF.